Below, 12 T cell receptor beta chains from the same sample are listed, as sequenced in a study of patients and donors after allogeneic stem cell transplantation. TCRdb processed the RT-PCR reads anew with MiXCR; each CDR3 protein has one entry. Of about 960,000 distinct CDR3 sequences detected, over 15% appear once; the ten largest clones hold around 6%. The sequencing input was blood, either unsorted or a sorted T cell fraction (not recorded which). The source of these receptors is a human donor who was either an allogeneic HSCT recipient or a stem cell or donor lymphocyte infusion donor (not recorded which). It is not recorded whose cells these are; they may come from a transplant donor.

The chain employs TRBV6-5 and TRBJ2-7, with 10 bases aligning to TRBD1. The CDR3 extends over 14 amino acids. CDR1 is MNHEY, CDR2 SVGAGI, per germline. The ends lost 0 bases at V and 6 bases at J; junction bases unmatched: 2. CDR3 nucleotide sequence: TGTGCCAGCAGTTACTCCGGGACAGGGGTCGAGCAGTACTTC. Amino acid sequence: CASSYSGTGVEQYF.

The chain employs TRBV30 and TRBJ1-1, with D uncertain. The CDR3 runs to 13 residues. Trimming removed 1 base at V and 1 base at J, with 7 bases between. Per the germline V gene, CDR1 is GTSNPN and CDR2 is SVGIG (reference sequence). DNA of the CDR3: TGTGCCTGGAGTGGAGGGAGGAACACTGAAGCTTTCTTT. It codes for CAWSGGRNTEAFF.

The rearrangement joins TRBV5-1 to TRBJ2-5; possibly TRBD2 for D (5 bases). Trimming pared 0 bases from V and 10 bases from J, leaving 16 bases between. CDR1 SGHRS and CDR2 YFSETQ come from the germline V gene. This CDR3 spans 14 amino acids. The CDR3 DNA reads as TGCGCCAGCAGCTTGGTTCCAGCCCCCGAGGGCCAGTACTTC. This encodes CASSLVPAPEGQYF.

This chain links TRBV5-1 with TRBJ2-2; TRBD2 aligns across 9 bases. The CDR3 length is 15 residues. CDR1 and CDR2 (germline): SGHRS, YFSETQ. V was pared by 0 bases and J by 5 bases, with 2 bases of the junction left unmatched. CDR3 DNA sequence: TGCGCCAGCAGCTTGGTGGGACTAGCTACCGGGGAGCTGTTTTTT. This sequence encodes CASSLVGLATGELFF. Using reference TRBV5-1 and TRBJ2-2 for the parts outside the CDR3, the full variable domain is KAGVTQTPRYLIKTRGQQVTLSCSPISGHRSVSWYQQTPGQGLQFLFEYFSETQRNKGNFPGRFSGRQFSNSRSEMNVSTLELGDSALYLCASSLVGLATGELFFGEGSRLTVL.

The chain carries TRBV20-1 and TRBJ2-3, with 13 bases lining up with TRBD2. V lost 5 bases to trimming and J lost 2 bases; unmatched junction nucleotides: 4. The germline gives CDR1 DFQATT, CDR2 SNEGSKA (reference sequence). The CDR3 totals 15 residues. DNA of the CDR3: TGCAGTGCTGCCGGACTAGCGGGGGCCACAGATACGCAGTATTTT. It encodes CSAAGLAGATDTQYF.

The chain combines TRBV11-2 with TRBJ2-3; a weak D match, TRBD2 (5 bases). The CDR3 runs 16 residues. CDR1 and CDR2 (germline): SGHAT, FQNNGV. V was cut by 6 bases and J by 2 bases, with 18 bases left in between. This CDR3 reads CASRKDFTGFTDTQYF. Written as DNA, the CDR3 is TGTGCCAGCAGAAAAGATTTCACGGGATTCACAGATACGCAGTATTTT.

V usage is TRBV6-1 and J usage is TRBJ2-1, with 8 bases aligning to TRBD2. In germline, CDR1 is MNHNS, CDR2 SASEGT. This CDR3 comprises 14 residues. Trimming took 8 bases from V and 9 from J; bases not matched to a gene: 12. The CDR3 region is CASLRLGLEVEQFF. The CDR3 nucleotides are TGTGCCAGCCTACGTCTGGGACTAGAAGTTGAGCAGTTCTTC.

This clonotype showed up many times. This chain uses TRBV14 with TRBJ2-1, with D possibly matching TRBD2 (6 bases). The CDR3 is 15 residues long. Germline V gives CDR1 SGHDN, CDR2 FVKESK. V lost 4 bases and J 1 base, leaving 11 bases between the germline ends. This CDR3 reads CASSRERGSYNEQFF. CDR3 DNA: TGTGCCAGCAGCCGGGAACGGGGGTCCTACAATGAGCAGTTCTTC.

This clonotype was detected only a few times. The CDR3 here is CASRQSSGIFHEQFF. The CDR3 bases are TGTGCCAGCCGTCAAAGTAGCGGGATTTTTCATGAGCAGTTCTTC. The V gene is TRBV2, the J gene TRBJ2-1; 8 bases map to TRBD2. The V and J ends lost 8 bases and 8 bases, in that order; junction bases with no gene match: 14. The V gene's germline CDR1 is SNHLY and CDR2 FYNNEI. The CDR3 is 15 amino acids. Drawing the rest from reference TRBV2 and TRBJ2-1, the complete variable domain is EPEVTQTPSHQVTQMGQEVILRCVPISNHLYFYWYRQILGQKVEFLVSFYNNEISEKSEIFDDQFSVERPDGSNFTLKIRSTKLEDSAMYFCASRQSSGIFHEQFFGPGTRLTVL.

This clonotype was found a few times. The chain carries TRBV20-1 and TRBJ1-2; tentative D call: TRBD1 (5 bases). V shed 6 bases and J shed 6 bases, with 14 bases lying between them. From germline, CDR1 is DFQATT and CDR2 SNEGSKA (reference sequence). The CDR3 is made up of 12 amino acids. The CDR3 nucleotides read TGCAGTGCCCCCCACGCGGGGGATGGCTACACCTTC. Amino acids: CSAPHAGDGYTF.

The chain recombines TRBV7-8 with TRBJ2-5; 11 bases map to TRBD1. The CDR3 contains 17 residues. The trim removed 5 bases at V and 7 bases at J, leaving 15 bases unmatched. Germline V CDR1 and CDR2: SGHVS, FQNEAQ. CDR3 nucleotides: TGTGCCAGCAGCCTCCATCTCGGGACAGGGGGAAATGGGACCCAGTACTTC. This translates into CASSLHLGTGGNGTQYF.

This clonotype was detected only a few times. The chain joins TRBV30 to TRBJ2-7, with D tentatively TRBD1 (6 bases). Trimming left V 4 bases short and J 9 bases short, with 16 bases between. This CDR3 is 12 amino acids long. Germline V gives CDR1 GTSNPN, CDR2 SVGIG (reference sequence). The CDR3, as DNA: TGTGCCTGGATAACAGGGAGCCAGGGGCAGTACTTC. This sequence encodes CAWITGSQGQYF.